This T cell receptor beta chain was documented in a study of shared clonotypes between healthy human individuals. Germline CDR1 and CDR2: SGHRS and YFSETQ. J lost 5 bases, V lost 7 bases, and 7 bases had no gene match. The CDR3 spans 14 residues. Genomic DNA belonging to each subset was distributed in equal measure over several immunoSEQ plates. Libraries were prepared by immunoSEQ multiplex PCR; TCRdb keeps only in-frame clonotypes and omits some of them. Counted here are 2 million to 2.5 million clones, just over 90% occurring once; the ten biggest clones make up about 0.39%. Whole-study findings and limits: Sample collection involved blood only; tissue repertoires are likely different. Relative to their counterparts shared across all four donors, non-shared clonotypes exhibited diminished generation probabilities.

A word on this clone: The antigen remains undetermined.

Material for sequencing was naive CD4+ T cells from PBMCs. The subset is: CD45RA+ positively selected. This receptor was taken from a man aged 18-30 years in good health. Some clones in this sample may be carry-over from other donors' samples. The V and J genes are TRBV5-1 and TRBJ2-3; 10 nucleotides agree with TRBD1. The CDR3 DNA sequence: TGCGCCAGCGGTGACAGGGGGCAGGTAGATACGCAGTATTTT. Protein product: CASGDRGQVDTQYF.